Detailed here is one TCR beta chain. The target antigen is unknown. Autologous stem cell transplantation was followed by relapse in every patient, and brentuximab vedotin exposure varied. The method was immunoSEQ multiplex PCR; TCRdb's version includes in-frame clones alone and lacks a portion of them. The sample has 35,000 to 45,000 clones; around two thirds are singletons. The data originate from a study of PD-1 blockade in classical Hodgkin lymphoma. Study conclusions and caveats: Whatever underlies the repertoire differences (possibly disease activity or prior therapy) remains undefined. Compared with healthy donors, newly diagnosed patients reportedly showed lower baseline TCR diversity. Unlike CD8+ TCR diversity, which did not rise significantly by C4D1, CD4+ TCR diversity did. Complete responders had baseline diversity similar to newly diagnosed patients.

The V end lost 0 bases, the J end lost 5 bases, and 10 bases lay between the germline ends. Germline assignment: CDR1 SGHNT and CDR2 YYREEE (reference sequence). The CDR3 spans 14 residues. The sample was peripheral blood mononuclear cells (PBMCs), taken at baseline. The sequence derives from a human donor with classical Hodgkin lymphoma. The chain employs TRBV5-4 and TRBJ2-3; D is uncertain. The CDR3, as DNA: TGTGCCAGCAGCTTGGGCGACGTGAGAGATACGCAGTATTTT. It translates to CASSLGDVRDTQYF.